This T cell receptor beta chain is from a study of CXCR3-negative and CXCR3-positive naive CD8 T cells. Findings of the study overall: Greater hydrophobicity was found in TRB CDR3s of CXCR3-positive naive cells than of CXCR3-negative naive cells. TCR interaction strength was inferred from TRB CDR3 physicochemistry, as CD5 matched across naive subsets.

Among CD8+ T cells, naive ones were CD45RO-CCR7+CD27+CD95-. In preparing the TRB cDNA libraries, 5' RACE with UMI labels was used. Following a re-call of the 5' RACE reads, TCRdb has one entry per CDR3 protein and lacks DNA. This sample lists 120,000 to 150,000 distinct CDR3 sequences; its ten largest clones have about 0.3%. With regard to this clonotype: Its matching antigen is unknown.

The origin of this receptor is a human donor in good health. Some clones in this sample may be carry-over from other donors' samples. The sample comprised naive CXCR3+ CD8+ T cells from blood. The subset here: CD45RO-CCR7+CD27+CD95- naive CD8+ T cells expressing CXCR3 (TNR3+).

The CDR3 loop is CSVAVLGDEQYF. The chain employs TRBV29-1 and TRBJ2-7; there is no DNA to check the TCRdb D call of TRBD1. The CDR3 has 12 residues. Germline V gene data show CDR1 as SQVTM and CDR2 as ANQGSEA.